This TCR beta chain was identified during a study of early T cells in non-severe SARS-CoV-2 infection. Study information: Sequencing of bulk RNA from unsorted whole blood was done, without chain pairing.

Study observations and caveats: VDJdb matching skewed toward anti-spike CD8 responses, missing private and CD4 specificities.

The protocol attached unique molecular identifiers to individual cDNA molecules. TCRdb redid the calling of the 5' RACE reads with MiXCR, one entry per CDR3 protein. The table records more than 65,000 distinct CDR3 sequences, about 12% of them present only once. This clonotype was counted between two and nine times. The antigen is unknown. The CDR3 sequence is 15 residues long. Germline lookup yields CDR1 SGHTA and CDR2 FQGNSA. Deletions cut 3 bases from V and 0 bases from J, with 11 bases between. Sequenced input: whole blood. The receptor comes from an adult who was a healthcare worker with PCR-confirmed SARS-CoV-2 infection or an uninfected control (not recorded which). The J gene is TRBJ1-1, the V gene TRBV7-2, with D unresolved. In nucleotides, the CDR3 is TGTGCCAGCAGCTTTCACGGGTCCATGAACACTGAAGCTTTCTTT. The encoded protein is CASSFHGSMNTEAFF.